The 13 T cell receptor beta chains presented below share a single source sample, sequenced in a study of blood T cell repertoires in COVID-19. Data came from immunoSEQ multiplex PCR; TCRdb stores just in-frame clones and leaves some out. Of about 270,000 clones listed, approximately 83% were seen once; the top ten hold roughly 9.6%. Sequencing was carried out using peripheral blood. The source is a woman aged 70 to 79 with acute or convalescent COVID-19.

CDR3 residues: CASKGTGAINSPLHF. Here the CDR3 DNA reads TGTGCCAGCAAAGGGACAGGGGCGATTAATTCACCCCTCCACTTT. The chain is built from TRBV2 and TRBJ1-6; 10 nucleotides match TRBD1. V shed 7 bases and J 6 bases; nucleotides not matched to a gene: 6. This CDR3 is built from 15 residues. In germline, CDR1 is SNHLY, CDR2 FYNNEI.

The V and J genes are TRBV5-1 and TRBJ1-1; 10 bases agree with TRBD1. The CDR3 sequence is 17 residues long. Germline values: CDR1 SGHRS, CDR2 YFSETQ. Trimming removed 4 bases from V and 4 bases from J; junction bases left unmatched: 13. The CDR3 DNA is TGCGCCAGCAGCCCGACAGGGGGCTCAATCGCTGGCACTGAAGCTTTCTTT. This codes for CASSPTGGSIAGTEAFF.

This sequence joins TRBV18 and TRBJ2-3; no definite D call. V gave up 0 bases and J gave up 1 base, with 5 bases separating them. CDR1 KGHSH and CDR2 LQKENI come from the germline V gene. This CDR3 comprises 14 residues. The CDR3 sequence: CASSPPLGTDTQYF. The CDR3 DNA reads as TGTGCCAGCTCACCACCTCTTGGCACAGATACGCAGTATTTT.

The sample holds one count of this clone. V and J are TRBV5-4 and TRBJ2-2, with D maybe TRBD1 (6 bases). CDR3 length: 16 amino acids. Trimming stripped 3 bases from V and 0 bases from J, with 12 bases between. The germline V gene has CDR1 SGHNT and CDR2 YYREEE (reference sequence). The DNA for the CDR3 is TGTGCCAGCAGCTCCTCGGGACAACCGAACACCGGGGAGCTGTTTTTT. Translation gives CASSSSGQPNTGELFF.

The chain combines TRBV5-6 with TRBJ2-5; D is ambiguous. V was cut by 2 bases and J by 0 bases, with 2 bases left in between. This CDR3 has 12 residues. Germline V gene lookup returns CDR1 SGHDT and CDR2 YYEEEE. CDR3 in amino acids: CASSFNQETQYF. CDR3 bases: TGTGCCAGCAGCTTTAACCAAGAGACCCAGTACTTC.

The sample holds one count of this clone. The chain joins TRBV19 to TRBJ2-2; 10 bases align to TRBD2. After removal of 3 bases from V and 7 bases from J, the junction contained 8 bases not matched to a gene. This CDR3 comprises 16 residues. Looked up from germline, CDR1 is LNHDA and CDR2 is SQIVND (reference sequence). The CDR3 protein is CASSIAAGGPGGELFF. CDR3 sequence (DNA): TGTGCCAGTAGTATTGCAGCGGGGGGGCCTGGCGGGGAGCTGTTTTTT.

The chain combines TRBV4-1 with TRBJ2-3; D unresolved. Germline V CDR1 and CDR2: MGHRA, YSYEKL. V was shortened by 4 bases and J by 5 bases, with 13 bases between the two germline ends. The CDR3 runs to 14 residues. The CDR3 DNA follows: TGCGCCAGCAGCCCCATCGACATGGGAGATACGCAGTATTTT. Translation gives CASSPIDMGDTQYF.

In regard to this clone: A read error may account for a junction end that differs from germline. The CDR3 spells CASSQETGQGTFRVF. The DNA for the CDR3 is TGCGCCAGCAGCCAAGAGACAGGGCAAGGCACGTTTAGAGTTTTT. The V and J genes are TRBV4-1 and TRBJ1-4, with 7 bases fitting TRBD1. Germline values: CDR1 MGHRA, CDR2 YSYEKL. The CDR3 extends over 15 amino acids.

V is TRBV11-2 and J is TRBJ2-2; maybe TRBD1 (6 bases). CDR1 is SGHAT and CDR2 is FQNNGV in the germline V gene. The CDR3 is 14 residues long. The V end lost 4 bases, the J end lost 8 bases, and 14 bases lay between the germline ends. The CDR3 loop is CASSSRTDLGELFF. The DNA of the CDR3 is TGTGCCAGCAGCTCACGGACAGATCTGGGGGAGCTGTTTTTT.

This clone was recorded once. The gene calls are TRBV9 and TRBJ2-3; TRBD2 matches 11 bases. The CDR3 consists of 16 residues. J was trimmed by 2 bases and V by 2 bases; bases with no gene match: 4. From germline, CDR1 is SGDLS and CDR2 YYNGEE. DNA for the CDR3: TGTGCCAGCAGCGTTCTAGCGGGGGGACACACAGATACGCAGTATTTT. Protein: CASSVLAGGHTDTQYF.

CDR3 amino acids: CASSAVGDTATEAFF. DNA for the CDR3: TGTGCCAGCAGCGCAGTTGGTGACACTGCCACTGAAGCTTTCTTT. The chain carries TRBV9 and TRBJ1-1, with D hard to call. The CDR3 totals 15 residues. Trimming took off 3 bases at V and 4 bases at J, with 16 bases between the two ends. In germline, CDR1 is SGDLS, CDR2 YYNGEE.

The chain uses TRBV2 and TRBJ2-3; the D is unclear. Trimming stripped 8 bases from V and 6 bases from J, with 15 bases between. The CDR3 is 13 amino acids. Looked up from germline, CDR1 is SNHLY and CDR2 is FYNNEI. This CDR3 is CASGPFEKDTQYF. In DNA form, the CDR3 reads TGTGCCAGCGGTCCTTTCGAGAAGGATACGCAGTATTTT.

This rearrangement joins TRBV5-1 to TRBJ2-5; a weak D match, TRBD1 (5 bases). CDR1 SGHRS and CDR2 YFSETQ come from the germline V gene. V lost 4 bases and J 5 bases, leaving 15 bases between the germline ends. The CDR3 is made up of 14 amino acids. The CDR3: CASSVDSYKETQYF. The CDR3 DNA sequence: TGCGCCAGCAGCGTCGACAGTTACAAGGAGACCCAGTACTTC.